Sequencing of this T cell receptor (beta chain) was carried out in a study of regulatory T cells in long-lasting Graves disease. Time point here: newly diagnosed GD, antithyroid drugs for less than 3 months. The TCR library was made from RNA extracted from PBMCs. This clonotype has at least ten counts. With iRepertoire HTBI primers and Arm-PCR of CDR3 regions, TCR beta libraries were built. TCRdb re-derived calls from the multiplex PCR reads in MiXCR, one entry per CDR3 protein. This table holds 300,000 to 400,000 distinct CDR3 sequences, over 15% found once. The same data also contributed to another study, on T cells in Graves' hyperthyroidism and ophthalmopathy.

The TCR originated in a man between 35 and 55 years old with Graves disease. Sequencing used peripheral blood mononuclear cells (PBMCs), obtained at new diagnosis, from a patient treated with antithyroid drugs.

CDR3 DNA: TGTGCCAGCAGCCAAGTGGCCTACGAGCAGTACTTC. Encoded protein: CASSQVAYEQYF. The rearrangement joins TRBV3-1 to TRBJ2-7, with unresolved D. Germline-derived CDR1 and CDR2 are LGHDT and YNNKEL (reference sequence). V was pared by 1 base and J by 2 bases, with 3 bases between. This CDR3 region has 12 residues.